This T cell receptor (beta chain) is drawn from a study of T-cell memory formation after mild COVID-19. J was trimmed by 0 bases and V by 3 bases; bases with no gene match: 7. This CDR3 has 16 residues. The germline gives CDR1 DFQATT, CDR2 SNEGSKA (reference sequence). About this clonotype: The antigen remains undetermined.

Points from the study as a whole: Mainly in CM and EM were contracting CD4+ clones; CD8+ were in EMRA.

The authors produced TCR alpha and TCR beta cDNA libraries with sample barcodes and UMIs by 5'RACE using constant-segment primers. TCRdb processed the 5' RACE reads anew with MiXCR; each CDR3 protein has one entry. The data show some 490,000 distinct CDR3 sequences, with 15% to 20% seen just once and 12% held by the top ten. The sequence was obtained from an adult woman who had mild COVID-19 (a few samples of this study predate the infection). Cell type and time point are not known. This chain uses TRBV20-1 with TRBJ2-3; 9 bases agree with TRBD1. Sequenced sample: PBMCs or a T cell subset sorted from them (not recorded which). This CDR3 reads CSASTFGTGSTDTQYF. The CDR3 nucleotides read TGCAGTGCTAGTACGTTCGGGACAGGGAGCACAGATACGCAGTATTTT.